Below are 18 T cell receptor beta chains sequenced from a single sample in a study of shared clonotypes between healthy human individuals. Data came from immunoSEQ multiplex PCR; TCRdb stores just in-frame clones and leaves some out. The table records a few million clones, under 95% of them present only once. The sample comprised naive CD4+ T cells from PBMCs. Indicated subset: CD45RA+ positively selected. These receptors originate from a young man in good health. Some clones in this sample may be carry-over from other donors' samples.

The chain joins TRBV15 to TRBJ2-4; 9 nucleotides align to TRBD2. CDR3 length: 15 residues. Trimming cost V 8 bases and J 3 bases; bases outside gene matches: 8. The germline V gene encodes CDR1 LNHNV and CDR2 YYDKDF (reference sequence). The CDR3 reads CATGRTSVLKNIQYF. The CDR3 DNA follows: TGTGCCACCGGGCGGACTAGCGTACTCAAAAACATTCAGTACTTC. Combining the CDR3 with reference TRBV15 and TRBJ2-4 gives the whole variable domain DAMVIQNPRYQVTQFGKPVTLSCSQTLNHNVMYWYQQKSSQAPKLLFHYYDKDFNNEADTPDNFQSRRPNTSFCFLDIRSPGLGDTAMYLCATGRTSVLKNIQYFGAGTRLSVL.

This rearrangement joins TRBV21-1 to TRBJ2-7; the table calls TRBD2, which could not be checked here. TRBV21-1 is noted as a pseudogene. This CDR3 comprises 16 residues. In DNA, the CDR3 is TGTGCCAGCAGCACTGAACCGGGACTAGCAGCCTACGAGCAGTACTTC. Its translation: CASSTEPGLAAYEQYF.

The rearrangement joins TRBV6-6 to TRBJ2-7; TRBD2 is a possible D gene (5 bases). Per germline, CDR1 MNHNY and CDR2 SVGAGI (reference sequence). CDR3 length: 15 amino acids. Trimming removed 2 bases at V and 0 bases at J, with 11 bases between. CDR3 amino acids: CASSYPPGSSYEQYF. CDR3 in DNA: TGTGCCAGCAGTTACCCGCCGGGAAGCTCCTACGAGCAGTACTTC.

Comment on this clone: The same CDR3 can be traced to other DNA sequences in this sample. The chain carries TRBV7-6 and TRBJ1-3; TRBD1 matches at 7 bases. The CDR3 sequence is 14 residues long. Germline CDR1 is SGHVS and CDR2 is FNYEAQ. J was trimmed by 2 bases and V by 8 bases; bases with no gene match: 6. The CDR3 DNA follows: TGTGCCAGCTCGCCAGGGACAGCTGGAAACACCATATATTTT. It is translated as CASSPGTAGNTIYF.

The CDR3 loop reads CAISESGTGAYEQYF. As DNA, the CDR3 is TGTGCCATCAGTGAGTCCGGGACAGGGGCCTACGAGCAGTACTTC. The chain carries TRBV10-3 and TRBJ2-7; 10 bases agree with TRBD1. Looked up from germline, CDR1 is ENHRY and CDR2 is SYGVKD. V trimming: 0 bases; J trimming: 2 bases; junction bases outside the gene matches: 1. This CDR3 region has 15 residues.

V gene TRBV10-1 combines with J gene TRBJ1-1, with TRBD1 as a possible D gene (5 bases). The CDR3 is 14 amino acids. Germline V gives CDR1 WNHNN, CDR2 SYGVQD (reference sequence). Trimming took 7 bases from V and 4 from J, leaving 16 bases between them. For the CDR3, the DNA is TGCGCCAGCAAGGGGTCAGGAGGGAGCACTGAAGCTTTCTTT. Its protein product is CASKGSGGSTEAFF.

This chain links TRBV5-5 with TRBJ2-3, with a possible D match to TRBD2 (5 bases). The CDR3 is 14 residues long. V lost 0 bases and J 0 bases, leaving 5 bases between the germline ends. The germline V gene encodes CDR1 SGHKS and CDR2 YYEKEE (reference sequence). CDR3 in DNA: TGTGCCAGCAGCTTGGGGACTAGCACAGATACGCAGTATTTT. It translates to CASSLGTSTDTQYF.

The chain carries TRBV4-3 and TRBJ2-1; 14 bases align to TRBD2. This CDR3 region has 17 residues. V gave up 5 bases and J gave up 4 bases; unmatched junction bases: 7. Germline CDR1 and CDR2: LGHNA and YSLEER. CDR3 residues: CASSKQTSGRAYNEQFF. CDR3 sequence (DNA): TGCGCCAGCAGCAAACAGACTAGCGGGAGGGCGTACAATGAGCAGTTCTTC.

The count of this clone is one. The chain couples TRBV14 to TRBJ2-1, with D unclear. The germline V gene has CDR1 SGHDN and CDR2 FVKESK. Trimming left V 0 bases short and J 7 bases short, with 10 bases between. The CDR3 totals 14 residues. The CDR3 here is CASSQDTWWNEQFF. CDR3 nucleotide sequence: TGTGCCAGCAGCCAAGATACCTGGTGGAATGAGCAGTTCTTC. The entire variable domain, with the rest obtained from reference TRBV14 and TRBJ2-1, is as follows: EAGVTQFPSHSVIEKGQTVTLRCDPISGHDNLYWYRRVMGKEIKFLLHFVKESKQDESGMPNNRFLAERTGGTYSTLKVQPAELEDSGVYFCASSQDTWWNEQFFGPGTRLTVL.

This chain links TRBV4-2 with TRBJ2-2; no definite D call. Trimming removed 0 bases at V and 1 base at J, with 9 bases between. CDR1 LGHNA and CDR2 YNFKEQ come from the germline V gene. The CDR3 is made up of 16 amino acids. CDR3 amino acids: CASSQEVGVNTGELFF. CDR3 coding DNA: TGTGCCAGCAGCCAAGAGGTGGGTGTGAACACCGGGGAGCTGTTTTTT.

CDR3 in amino acids: CASERDRTNQPQHF. The DNA for the CDR3 is TGTGCCAGCGAGCGAGACAGGACAAATCAGCCCCAGCATTTT. This chain uses TRBV27 with TRBJ1-5, with D perhaps matching TRBD1 (6 bases). Trimming took off 8 bases at V and 4 bases at J, with 15 bases between the two ends. The CDR3 spans 14 residues. Germline CDR1 is MNHEY and CDR2 is SMNVEV (reference sequence).

A few counts support this clone. Other DNA sequences in the sample encode the same CDR3. V and J are TRBV2 and TRBJ1-1; no reliable D call. CDR1 and CDR2 (germline): SNHLY, FYNNEI. This CDR3 region has 13 residues. The V end was cut by 1 base, the J end by 5 bases, with 8 bases between. CDR3 region: CASSEGGYTEAFF. CDR3 in DNA: TGTGCCAGCAGTGAAGGGGGATATACTGAAGCTTTCTTT.

The chain couples TRBV28 to TRBJ2-7; 7 nucleotides align to TRBD1. Germline lookup yields CDR1 MDHEN and CDR2 SYDVKM. V lost 5 bases to trimming and J lost 3 bases; unmatched junction nucleotides: 7. The CDR3 is made up of 14 amino acids. CDR3 coding DNA: TGTGCCAGCAGTCGGACAGGAATCCGCTACGAGCAGTACTTC. The encoded protein is CASSRTGIRYEQYF.

V gene TRBV19 combines with J gene TRBJ1-2, with a tentative D call TRBD1 (6 bases). Trimming removed 5 bases at V and 4 bases at J, with 11 bases between. CDR1 and CDR2 (germline): LNHDA, SQIVND (reference sequence). This CDR3 region has 13 residues. In DNA form, the CDR3 reads TGTGCCAGTAGTGCTTCAGGGGTCTATGGCTACACCTTC. It codes for CASSASGVYGYTF.

Only one count was recorded for this clone. This rearrangement joins TRBV7-9 to TRBJ2-5; D is perhaps TRBD1 (8 bases). CDR1 is SEHNR and CDR2 is FQNEAQ in the germline V gene (reference sequence). The CDR3 extends over 15 amino acids. Trimming stripped 5 bases from V and 5 bases from J, with 18 bases between. Here the CDR3 DNA reads TGTGCCAGCAGCGCAAGACAGGGGCGGGAGGAGACCCAGTACTTC. Its protein product is CASSARQGREETQYF. The complete variable domain, with remaining parts taken from reference TRBV7-9 and TRBJ2-5, reads DTGVSQNPRHKITKRGQNVTFRCDPISEHNRLYWYRQTLGQGPEFLTYFQNEAQLEKSRLLSDRFSAERPKGSFSTLEIQRTEQGDSAMYLCASSARQGREETQYFGPGTRLLVL.

The J gene is TRBJ2-5, the V gene TRBV7-9; TRBD2 aligns across 10 bases. The CDR3 has 16 amino acids. Germline CDR1 SEHNR, CDR2 FQNEAQ (reference sequence). Trimming at V came to 5 bases and at J to 5 bases, leaving 11 bases not matched to a gene. CDR3: CASSPPLAGADETQYF. The CDR3 bases are TGTGCCAGCAGCCCGCCCCTAGCGGGAGCTGACGAGACCCAGTACTTC.

The chain links TRBV28 to TRBJ2-1; perhaps TRBD1 as D (5 bases). The CDR3 is 13 amino acids. V shed 1 base and J shed 10 bases, with 11 bases lying between them. CDR1 and CDR2 (germline): MDHEN, SYDVKM. CDR3 amino acids: CASSLLSGMEQFF. CDR3 DNA sequence: TGTGCCAGCAGTTTATTGTCAGGGATGGAGCAGTTCTTC. Variable domain in full (rest from reference TRBV28 and TRBJ2-1): DVKVTQSSRYLVKRTGEKVFLECVQDMDHENMFWYRQDPGLGLRLIYFSYDVKMKEKGDIPEGYSVSREKKERFSLILESASTNQTSMYLCASSLLSGMEQFFGPGTRLTVL.

The J gene is TRBJ1-3, the V gene TRBV6-5; D gene ambiguous. This CDR3 region has 15 residues. V was pared by 6 bases and J by 0 bases, with 12 bases between. Germline V CDR1 and CDR2: MNHEY, SVGAGI. CDR3 region: CASRRAGYSGNTIYF. In DNA form, the CDR3 reads TGTGCCAGCAGAAGAGCCGGTTACTCTGGAAACACCATATATTTT.